The 28 T cell receptor beta chains listed next were all sequenced from one sample in a study of CD4+ T cells in melanoma. Profiled with immunoSEQ multiplex PCR; TCRdb holds only in-frame clones, not every one. The sample yields fewer than 55,000 clones, 89% seen once. Material for sequencing was peripheral blood. The source of these receptors is a human donor with melanoma.

The rearrangement joins TRBV7-9 to TRBJ2-3; unclear D gene. Germline-derived CDR1 and CDR2 are SEHNR and FQNEAQ (reference sequence). This CDR3 contains 11 residues. Trimming removed 4 bases at V and 4 bases at J, with 3 bases between. The CDR3 reads CASSSSDTQYF. DNA for the CDR3: TGTGCCAGCAGCTCTTCAGATACGCAGTATTTT.

The rearrangement joins TRBV10-3 to TRBJ1-3, with 8 bases identical to TRBD1. The CDR3 is made up of 12 amino acids. From germline, CDR1 is ENHRY and CDR2 SYGVKD. V gave up 8 bases and J gave up 3 bases; unmatched junction bases: 0. DNA of the CDR3: TGTGCCATCGACAGGGGTGGAAACACCATATATTTT. Its translation: CAIDRGGNTIYF.

The chain joins TRBV9 to TRBJ2-7; 8 positions match TRBD1. This CDR3 contains 16 residues. The V segment lost 0 bases and the J segment 0 bases; nucleotides outside the gene matches: 5. Germline V gene lookup returns CDR1 SGDLS and CDR2 YYNGEE. The CDR3 region has the DNA TGTGCCAGCAGCGTAGAGACAGGGGCGAGCTCCTACGAGCAGTACTTC. Amino acid sequence: CASSVETGASSYEQYF.

The CDR3 DNA is TGTGCCAGCAGCGCTTCCTGGACAGGGACTGGGGCCAACGTCCTGACTTTC. This codes for CASSASWTGTGANVLTF. This chain joins TRBV7-2 and TRBJ2-6, with TRBD1 matching 8 bases. J lost 2 bases, V lost 5 bases, and 8 bases had no gene match. This CDR3 region has 17 residues. CDR1 and CDR2 from the germline V gene are SGHTA and FQGNSA.

This clone has more than one count but fewer than ten. CDR3 amino acids: CASSRGLRTYEQYF. In nucleotides, the CDR3 is TGTGCCAGCAGCAGGGGGCTTAGGACCTACGAGCAGTACTTC. The chain is built from TRBV7-9 and TRBJ2-7, with 7 bases that match TRBD1. V was pared by 5 bases and J by 2 bases, with 6 bases of the junction left unmatched. There are 14 residues in the CDR3. Germline loops: CDR1 SEHNR, CDR2 FQNEAQ (reference sequence).

V gene TRBV7-8 combines with J gene TRBJ2-1; 13 bases map to TRBD2. CDR1 is SGHVS, CDR2 FQNEAQ, per germline. The CDR3 covers 15 residues. Trimming removed 4 bases from V and 9 bases from J; junction bases left unmatched: 6. The DNA of the CDR3 is TGTGCCAGCAGCTCCACTAGCGGGGGGGACACTGAGCAGTTCTTC. Amino acid sequence: CASSSTSGGDTEQFF.

The chain uses TRBV30 and TRBJ1-2, with D unclear. Trimming stripped 4 bases from V and 7 bases from J, with 13 bases between. Looked up from germline, CDR1 is GTSNPN and CDR2 is SVGIG (reference sequence). This CDR3 has 12 amino acids. The CDR3 loop reads CAWTLLSAGYTF. In DNA, the CDR3 is TGTGCCTGGACCCTACTTAGTGCTGGCTACACCTTC.

J is TRBJ1-4 and V is TRBV21-1; no check of the table's D call, TRBD1, against the DNA was made. TRBV21-1 is tagged as a pseudogene. The CDR3 extends over 22 amino acids. The CDR3 nucleotides read TGTGCCAGCAGCAACTCCGAGCGGTCCGGGACAGGGGCCCGCGCAACTAATGAAAAACTGTTTTTT. Its protein product is CASSNSERSGTGARATNEKLFF.

The chain links TRBV19 to TRBJ1-1, with TRBD1 identical over 7 bases. V trimming: 2 bases; J trimming: 4 bases; junction bases outside the gene matches: 1. The CDR3 covers 13 residues. Germline V gives CDR1 LNHDA, CDR2 SQIVND (reference sequence). The CDR3 bases are TGTGCCAGTAGTATAACAGGGGTCACTGAAGCTTTCTTT. Translated, it gives CASSITGVTEAFF.

The V call is TRBV7-9, the J call TRBJ1-2; D ambiguous. CDR1 and CDR2 from the germline V gene are SEHNR and FQNEAQ (reference sequence). The CDR3 runs to 14 residues. The V end lost 4 bases, the J end lost 6 bases, and 15 bases lay between the germline ends. CDR3 in amino acids: CASSSSRGIHGYTF. Written as DNA, the CDR3 is TGTGCCAGCAGCTCCAGCCGGGGAATCCATGGCTACACCTTC.

The gene calls are TRBV5-1 and TRBJ1-1, with no clear D. This CDR3 is built from 15 residues. Trimming removed 0 bases at V and 3 bases at J, with 12 bases between. Germline CDR1 and CDR2: SGHRS and YFSETQ. The CDR3 sequence is CASSLAEDIYTEAFF. The CDR3 region has the DNA TGCGCCAGCAGCTTGGCCGAGGATATATACACTGAAGCTTTCTTT.

The rearrangement links TRBV19 to TRBJ1-5, with D perhaps matching TRBD1 (5 bases). The CDR3 length is 14 residues. V was trimmed by 5 bases and J by 2 bases, leaving 10 bases between them. Germline lookup yields CDR1 LNHDA and CDR2 SQIVND (reference sequence). CDR3 sequence: CASSAQGGNQPQHF. Written as DNA, the CDR3 is TGTGCCAGTAGTGCCCAGGGCGGCAATCAGCCCCAGCATTTT.

This rearrangement joins TRBV27 to TRBJ2-1, with a weak D call TRBD1 (6 bases). Germline V gene lookup returns CDR1 MNHEY and CDR2 SMNVEV (reference sequence). This CDR3 region has 18 residues. The V end lost 5 bases, the J end lost 2 bases, and 22 bases lay between the germline ends. This CDR3 is CASSPIRMTGEPYNEQFF. DNA of the CDR3: TGTGCCAGCAGTCCAATACGGATGACAGGCGAGCCCTACAATGAGCAGTTCTTC.

This clone appeared a single time. The chain has TRBV28 and TRBJ2-2, with D unclear. Looked up from germline, CDR1 is MDHEN and CDR2 is SYDVKM. Trimming pared 3 bases from V and 0 bases from J, leaving 5 bases between. The CDR3 runs to 14 residues. The CDR3 sequence: CASSFYTNTGELFF. CDR3 DNA: TGTGCCAGCAGTTTCTATACGAACACCGGGGAGCTGTTTTTT.

The gene calls are TRBV4-1 and TRBJ2-5; D is unclear. V lost 4 bases and J 1 base, leaving 7 bases between the germline ends. The germline V gene encodes CDR1 MGHRA and CDR2 YSYEKL. This CDR3 is 13 amino acids long. This CDR3 is CASSRGPQETQYF. The CDR3 nucleotides read TGCGCCAGCAGCCGAGGACCCCAAGAGACCCAGTACTTC.

This chain uses TRBV4-1 with TRBJ1-1, with 8 bases matching TRBD1. The CDR3 consists of 15 residues. V trimming: 0 bases; J trimming: 4 bases; junction bases outside the gene matches: 4. Germline CDR1 reads MGHRA; CDR2 reads YSYEKL. The CDR3, as DNA: TGCGCCAGCAGCCAAGATTGGACAGGGACCACTGAAGCTTTCTTT. Translating it yields CASSQDWTGTTEAFF.

The rearrangement joins TRBV14 to TRBJ2-3, with unresolved D. The CDR3 runs to 15 residues. Germline CDR1 SGHDN, CDR2 FVKESK. V gave up 0 bases and J gave up 2 bases, with 9 bases separating them. The chain's CDR3 is CASSQDNQLTDTQYF. In nucleotides, the CDR3 is TGTGCCAGCAGCCAAGATAACCAGCTCACAGATACGCAGTATTTT. The variable domain in full, with the rest retrieved from reference TRBV14 and TRBJ2-3, is EAGVTQFPSHSVIEKGQTVTLRCDPISGHDNLYWYRRVMGKEIKFLLHFVKESKQDESGMPNNRFLAERTGGTYSTLKVQPAELEDSGVYFCASSQDNQLTDTQYFGPGTRLTVL.

The CDR3 nucleotides are TGTGCCTGGGTGAGACAGGGGGCCTACGAGCAGTACTTC. It is translated as CAWVRQGAYEQYF. This rearrangement joins TRBV30 to TRBJ2-5; TRBD1 aligns across 9 bases. The DNA end favors TRBJ2-7, so the J call may be wrong. This CDR3 is built from 13 residues. Per germline, CDR1 GTSNPN and CDR2 SVGIG (reference sequence).

J is TRBJ2-5 and V is TRBV5-4; no clear D gene. V was clipped by 5 bases and J by 5 bases, with 13 bases between them. Germline V gene lookup returns CDR1 SGHNT and CDR2 YYREEE (reference sequence). The CDR3 length is 13 residues. In DNA, the CDR3 is TGTGCCAGCAGGACCGGGTCTACGGAGACCCAGTACTTC. This encodes CASRTGSTETQYF.

This clone was seen just once. The rearrangement links TRBV5-1 to TRBJ1-1; D unresolved. The germline CDR1 and CDR2 sequences are SGHRS and YFSETQ. The CDR3 covers 14 residues. V gave up 7 bases and J gave up 1 base, with 14 bases separating them. CDR3 nucleotides: TGCGCCAGCCGCCCCAAGACCGAGAACACTGAAGCTTTCTTT. Residues: CASRPKTENTEAFF.

This sequence joins TRBV5-1 and TRBJ1-5; D perhaps matches TRBD1 (6 bases). The CDR3 has 18 amino acids. Trimming shortened V by 0 bases and J by 0 bases, and 16 bases separated the two germline ends. CDR1 is SGHRS, CDR2 YFSETQ, per germline. The CDR3, as DNA: TGCGCCAGCAGCTTGGGGGGGCGCCGGCCGGATAGCAATCAGCCCCAGCATTTT. Its protein is CASSLGGRRPDSNQPQHF.

This chain links TRBV19 with TRBJ2-7; D is uncertain. Trimming shortened V by 1 base and J by 2 bases, and 9 bases separated the two germline ends. CDR1 is LNHDA, CDR2 SQIVND, per germline (reference sequence). The CDR3 is made up of 14 amino acids. The CDR3 bases are TGTGCCAGTAGTATAGTGGCCACAGCCTACGAGCAGTACTTC. It is translated as CASSIVATAYEQYF.

The J gene is TRBJ1-4, the V gene TRBV9; D remains ambiguous. Germline V gene sequence: CDR1 SGDLS, CDR2 YYNGEE. V gave up 0 bases and J gave up 8 bases, with 14 bases separating them. CDR3 length equals 15 residues. For the CDR3, the DNA is TGTGCCAGCAGCGTAGCTGGTGGGCTTGAAGAAAAACTGTTTTTT. Translation gives CASSVAGGLEEKLFF. Full variable domain (missing parts from reference TRBV9 and TRBJ1-4): DSGVTQTPKHLITATGQRVTLRCSPRSGDLSVYWYQQSLDQGLQFLIQYYNGEERAKGNILERFSAQQFPDLHSELNLSSLELGDSALYFCASSVAGGLEEKLFFGSGTQLSVL.

J is TRBJ2-7 and V is TRBV9, with 8 bases identical to TRBD1. Germline trimming cut 4 bases from V and 6 bases from J; bases unmatched to any gene: 3. CDR1 SGDLS and CDR2 YYNGEE come from the germline V gene. The CDR3 runs 12 residues. CDR3 in amino acids: CASSIDRGEQYF. DNA for the CDR3: TGTGCCAGCAGCATTGACAGGGGCGAGCAGTACTTC.

This chain joins TRBV13 and TRBJ1-2; a possible D gene is TRBD1 (5 bases). Germline values: CDR1 PRHDT, CDR2 FYEKMQ (reference sequence). Trimming took off 4 bases at V and 7 bases at J, with 16 bases between the two ends. This CDR3 region has 14 residues. The CDR3 loop is CASSSVTVISGYTF. CDR3 coding DNA: TGTGCCAGCAGCTCGGTGACAGTGATTAGTGGCTACACCTTC.

This clone occurred a few times. The chain employs TRBV9 and TRBJ2-7; D ambiguous. The germline V gene has CDR1 SGDLS and CDR2 YYNGEE. CDR3 length: 13 residues. Deletions cut 0 bases from V and 0 bases from J, with 4 bases between. CDR3 bases: TGTGCCAGCAGCGTAGGGAGCTCCTACGAGCAGTACTTC. Its translation: CASSVGSSYEQYF.

The chain is built from TRBV5-5 and TRBJ1-6; D call uncertain. The CDR3 has 16 residues. Germline V gene lookup returns CDR1 SGHKS and CDR2 YYEKEE (reference sequence). V was clipped by 5 bases and J by 6 bases, with 18 bases between them. The chain's CDR3 is CASRFRDPEVNSPLHF. Written as DNA, the CDR3 is TGTGCCAGCAGGTTTCGGGATCCGGAGGTTAATTCACCCCTCCACTTT.

V usage is TRBV10-3 and J usage is TRBJ1-6; D remains unclear. The CDR3 extends over 11 amino acids. V gave up 9 bases and J gave up 15 bases, with 15 bases separating them. Germline V gives CDR1 ENHRY, CDR2 SYGVKD. CDR3 nucleotide sequence: TGTGCCATTAGAAGTGCCCACGGCCTCCACTTT. Amino acid sequence: CAIRSAHGLHF.